A selection of T cell receptor beta chains follows, all from one sample in a study of cytomegalovirus exposure and HLA in healthy donors. Produced via immunoSEQ multiplex PCR; TCRdb's table is partial and in-frame only. The profile covers 120,000 to 150,000 clones, with around 75% appearing a single time and less than 1.5% taken by the ten largest. The specimen sequenced was PBMCs. These receptor sequences come from a female donor in good health and CMV-seronegative. Each CDR3 is given with its conserved first and last residue. The D gene is left open where the match is weak. Size is omitted from some rows. Given values are once, few, many or a class for expanded clones.

V gene	CDR3 length	J gene	clone size	D gene	CDR3 DNA	CDR3 protein
TRBV5-1	15	TRBJ2-1	NA	TRBD1	TGCGCCAGCAGCCCGGGACAGGGTTCCTACAATGAGCAGTTCTTC	CASSPGQGSYNEQFF
TRBV27	13	TRBJ1-2	NA	NA	TGTGCCAGCAGTTTATCGGGGGCCGGTGGCTACACCTTC	CASSLSGAGGYTF
TRBV15	17	TRBJ2-5	few	TRBD1	TGTGCCACCAGCGTGGGACAGGGGGGCATGAGTGGTGAGACCCAGTACTTC	CATSVGQGGMSGETQYF
TRBV6-6	14	TRBJ1-5	NA	NA	TGTGCCAGCAGAGACGGACTAATCAATCAGCCCCAGCATTTT	CASRDGLINQPQHF
TRBV5-1	18	TRBJ2-5	NA	TRBD1	TGCGCCAGCAGCGCCAATCTCAACAGGGGGCCTTTACTGGAGACCCAGTACTTC	CASSANLNRGPLLETQYF
TRBV10-3	14	TRBJ1-1	NA	TRBD1	TGTGCCATCAGCGCAGGGGGGTTTGGAACTGAAGCTTTCTTT	CAISAGGFGTEAFF
TRBV28	13	TRBJ1-2	NA	NA	TGTGCCAGCAGTTTGGGCAGGCTCTATGGCTACACCTTC	CASSLGRLYGYTF
TRBV14	15	TRBJ1-3	NA	NA	TGTGCCAGCAGCCAAGGCAGCGTCTCTGGAAACACCATATATTTT	CASSQGSVSGNTIYF
TRBV30	16	TRBJ2-3	NA	TRBD2	TGTGCCTGGAGTGACGGGACTAGGGGACGCACAGATACGCAGTATTTT	CAWSDGTRGRTDTQYF
TRBV7-8	15	TRBJ1-5	NA	TRBD1	TGTGCCAGCAGCCCCGGGACAGCACAGAATCAGCCCCAGCATTTT	CASSPGTAQNQPQHF
TRBV15	16	TRBJ2-1	NA	NA	TGTGCCACCCGCCCCACTTCGGGGGTGACCCCCAATGAGCAGTTCTTC	CATRPTSGVTPNEQFF
TRBV28	12	TRBJ1-1	NA	NA	TGTGCCAGCAGCCTACGACGGGTTGAAGCTTTCTTT	CASSLRRVEAFF
TRBV28	14	TRBJ2-2	NA	NA	TGTGCCAGCAGTTTATTTAAAAACACCGGGGAGCTGTTTTTT	CASSLFKNTGELFF
TRBV28	15	TRBJ1-1	once	TRBD1	TGTGCCAGCAGTAATCCGTCAGGGGGGAACACTGAAGCTTTCTTT	CASSNPSGGNTEAFF
TRBV28	16	TRBJ2-1	NA	NA	TGTGCCAGCAGCCCCTCAGACAGGTTGTTTAACAATGAGCAGTTCTTC	CASSPSDRLFNNEQFF
TRBV28	15	TRBJ2-5	NA	TRBD1	TGTGCAACCTCAAGGGCAGGGGGACCCCAAGAGACCCAGTACTTC	CATSRAGGPQETQYF
TRBV2	13	TRBJ2-7	NA	NA	TGTGCCAGCAGTGTGGCACCCTCCTACGAGCAGTACTTC	CASSVAPSYEQYF
TRBV5-8	14	TRBJ1-5	NA	NA	TGTGCCAGCAGCGAACGGGGTCATAATCAGCCCCAGCATTTT	CASSERGHNQPQHF
TRBV28	13	TRBJ2-2	few	NA	TGTGCCAGCAGTTTTAGGGGAACCGGGGAGCTGTTTTTT	CASSFRGTGELFF
TRBV6-5	15	TRBJ2-1	NA	NA	TGTGCCAGCAGTTACGCCAGGGCTTCCTACAATGAGCAGTTCTTC	CASSYARASYNEQFF
TRBV28	16	TRBJ2-5	NA	TRBD1	TGTGCCAGCAGTTCACTGACAGGGGCCATCCAAGAGACCCAGTACTTC	CASSSLTGAIQETQYF
TRBV5-4	15	TRBJ1-4	NA	NA	TGTGCCAGCAGCTTGGACGGGGGTTTAGGTGAAAAACTGTTTTTT	CASSLDGGLGEKLFF
TRBV6-4	13	TRBJ1-1	few	NA	TGTGCCAGCAGTGACTCCGACAGCCTTGAAGCTTTCTTT	CASSDSDSLEAFF
TRBV10-3	16	TRBJ1-1	NA	NA	TGTGCCATCAGTGAGAGGGCACAGGACATGAACACTGAAGCTTTCTTT	CAISERAQDMNTEAFF
TRBV29-1	13	TRBJ2-3	many	TRBD2	TGCAGCGTTCGCGGGAGAAGCACAGATACGCAGTATTTT	CSVRGRSTDTQYF
TRBV9	13	TRBJ1-5	few	NA	TGTGCCAGCAGCAACCAGATCAATCAGCCCCAGCATTTT	CASSNQINQPQHF
TRBV14	16	TRBJ2-3	once	NA	TGTGCCAGCAGCCAAGCAGCCCAGGGGTTCACAGATACGCAGTATTTT	CASSQAAQGFTDTQYF
TRBV7-6	16	TRBJ2-1	NA	TRBD2	TGTGCCAGCAGCTACGGTAGCGGGAGCTCCTACAATGAGCAGTTCTTC	CASSYGSGSSYNEQFF
TRBV15	14	TRBJ2-2	NA	NA	TGTGCCACCAGCAGAGATCAGGGCACCGGGGAGCTGTTTTTT	CATSRDQGTGELFF
TRBV29-1	15	TRBJ2-1	NA	NA	TGCAGCGTTGAAGATAGTGCCAGGCATTTCAATGAGCAGTTCTTC	CSVEDSARHFNEQFF
TRBV10-3	15	TRBJ1-1	NA	TRBD1	TGTGCCATCAGTGAGGCTTCCGGGACAGGGACTGAAGCTTTCTTT	CAISEASGTGTEAFF
TRBV27	13	TRBJ2-7	NA	TRBD1	TGTGCCAGCAGTTTCAGGGGGCCGCTCGAGCAGTACTTC	CASSFRGPLEQYF
TRBV6-5	15	TRBJ2-1	once	NA	TGTGCCAGCAGTTACTCTAGCGCCCGAGTCAATGAGCAGTTCTTC	CASSYSSARVNEQFF
TRBV29-1	15	TRBJ2-5	NA	NA	TGCAGCGTTGAAGGGATGGGTGGGGACTTGGAGACCCAGTACTTC	CSVEGMGGDLETQYF
TRBV5-4	16	TRBJ1-1	NA	TRBD1	TGTGCCAGCAGCTCCGGTGCTCCGGGACAGGGTTTTTACGATTTCTTT	CASSSGAPGQGFYDFF
TRBV29-1	13	TRBJ1-1	NA	TRBD1	TGCAGCGTTGAAGGGACAGGGGCCACTGAAGCTTTCTTT	CSVEGTGATEAFF
TRBV5-6	16	TRBJ2-1	NA	TRBD2	TGTGCCAGCAGCTTGGTTCGCCTAGCGGGGCTCAATGAGCAGTTCTTC	CASSLVRLAGLNEQFF
TRBV27	15	TRBJ2-7	once	NA	TGTGCCAGCAAACGCGATATCGGACAGCTATACGAGCAGTACTTC	CASKRDIGQLYEQYF
TRBV2	14	TRBJ2-5	NA	TRBD2	TGTGCCACCCGGGCGGGGGACGCAGTCTGGACCCAGTACTTC	CATRAGDAVWTQYF
TRBV6-1	13	TRBJ1-1	few	NA	TGTGCCAGCAGCGTACAGGTAAACACTGAAGCTTTCTTT	CASSVQVNTEAFF
TRBV5-1	15	TRBJ1-5	NA	NA	TGCGCCAGCAGCTTAGTCGTTGGGGCCTATCAGCCCCAGCATTTT	CASSLVVGAYQPQHF
TRBV5-6	13	TRBJ1-2	NA	NA	TGTGCCAGCAGCATTCCCCCTTACTATGGCTACACCTTC	CASSIPPYYGYTF
TRBV7-9	14	TRBJ1-3	NA	NA	TGTGCCAGCGGCGGGGGAGGCTCTGGAAACACCATATATTTT	CASGGGGSGNTIYF
TRBV4-1	13	TRBJ1-1	NA	TRBD1	TGCGCCAGCAGCCTACAGGGGCACACTGAAGCTTTCTTT	CASSLQGHTEAFF
TRBV30	15	TRBJ1-1	NA	NA	TGTTCCTGGAGTATGAGGGTTTGGTATAACACTGAAGCTTTCTTT	CSWSMRVWYNTEAFF
TRBV29-1	13	TRBJ2-4	NA	NA	TGCAGCGTTGAGGGCCTCAGGGAAGCAGTTCAGTACTTC	CSVEGLREAVQYF
TRBV30	14	TRBJ2-2	NA	NA	TGTGCCTGGATCCCTGGGGGGTACCCCGGGGAGCTGTTTTTT	CAWIPGGYPGELFF
TRBV5-6	15	TRBJ2-3	once	NA	TGTGCCAGCAGCGCGGGACAGTCAGACACAGATACGCAGTATTTT	CASSAGQSDTDTQYF
TRBV2	19	TRBJ2-1	NA	TRBD2	TGTGCCAGCATGGGATACACAGACTCGGGACTAGCGGGATATAATGAGCAGTTCTTC	CASMGYTDSGLAGYNEQFF
TRBV7-9	14	TRBJ2-6	NA	NA	TGTGCCAGCAGCTTAGGCGCCTGGGCCAACGTCCTGACTTTC	CASSLGAWANVLTF
TRBV5-4	16	TRBJ1-1	medium-sized	TRBD1	TGTGCCAGCAGCGCAGGGACAGGGGGGTGGAACACTGAAGCTTTCTTT	CASSAGTGGWNTEAFF
TRBV19	14	TRBJ2-1	NA	TRBD2	TGTGCCACCCAGAGGACTAGCGGGAACAATGAGCAGTTCTTC	CATQRTSGNNEQFF
TRBV9	16	TRBJ2-3	once	TRBD2	TGTGCCAGCAGCGTTGGTAGCGGGAAGAGCGGAGATACGCAGTATTTT	CASSVGSGKSGDTQYF
TRBV19	14	TRBJ2-3	NA	NA	TGTGCCAGTAGTACCAGGGATTACACAGATACGCAGTATTTT	CASSTRDYTDTQYF
TRBV11-1	12	TRBJ2-3	NA	NA	TGTGCCAGCAGCTTGGAGAAAGATACGCAGTATTTT	CASSLEKDTQYF
TRBV6-1	15	TRBJ2-7	once	TRBD2	TGTGCCAGCAGTGAATTCCCTAGCGGGAGTTACGAGCAGTACTTC	CASSEFPSGSYEQYF
TRBV9	16	TRBJ2-5	NA	TRBD1	TGTGCCAGCAGCGCCGCTGGGACAGGGAGGCAAGAGACCCAGTACTTC	CASSAAGTGRQETQYF
TRBV5-1	15	TRBJ1-1	NA	NA	TGCGCCAGCAGCTCGTCAGGGGTAATGGGAACTGAAGCTTTCTTT	CASSSSGVMGTEAFF
TRBV7-2	15	TRBJ1-4	NA	NA	TGTGCCAGCAGCGCACGGACAGCCCTTAATGAAAAACTGTTTTTT	CASSARTALNEKLFF
TRBV6-5	14	TRBJ1-2	NA	TRBD1	TGTGCCAGCAGTTACGACAGGGGTTACTATGGCTACACCTTC	CASSYDRGYYGYTF